The present entry profiles one TCR beta chain with its context. Its antigen is still unknown. Though nominally healthy at sampling, donors likely had unrecorded immune exposures. This sample is drawn from a study of cytomegalovirus exposure and HLA in healthy donors. Whole-study context: Across 300 to 400 genotyped donors, about 86% landed in the Caucasian-associated ancestry cluster. Study results and limitations: Later analysis suggested most CMV-associated TCR beta chains were HLA-restricted.

The PCR was carried out with 60 Vbeta primers and 13 Jbeta primers. Data came from immunoSEQ multiplex PCR; TCRdb stores just in-frame clones and leaves some out. The data contain around 180,000 clones, just under 80% of them seen just once; the ten biggest clones take up approximately 13%. The sequence derives from a woman between 50 and 59 years old in good health and CMV-seropositive. The sequencing sample was made of PBMCs.

CDR3 nucleotide sequence: TGTGCCAGCACCGGGGATTCCTATGGCTACACCTTC. It encodes CASTGDSYGYTF. The chain carries TRBV6-5 and TRBJ1-2; D is undetermined. Trimming shortened V by 7 bases and J by 4 bases, and 10 bases separated the two germline ends. Germline V lookup: CDR1 MNHEY, CDR2 SVGAGI. This CDR3 is built from 12 residues.